The 19 T cell receptor beta chains below all came from one sample that was sequenced in a study of shared clonotypes between healthy human individuals. Produced via immunoSEQ multiplex PCR; TCRdb's table is partial and in-frame only. The sample records some 470,000 clones, 70% to 80% being singletons. The sequenced material came from PBMCs. The receptors originated from a woman aged 40 to 50 in good health. Some clones in this sample may be carry-over from other donors' samples.

The chain employs TRBV29-1 and TRBJ2-1, with TRBD2 matching over 12 bases. This CDR3 spans 14 amino acids. V lost 4 bases to trimming and J lost 4 bases; unmatched junction nucleotides: 2. The germline V gene encodes CDR1 SQVTM and CDR2 ANQGSEA. CDR3 loop: CSVGTSGMYNEQFF. The CDR3 DNA sequence: TGCAGCGTTGGGACTAGCGGGATGTACAATGAGCAGTTCTTC.

The chain employs TRBV2 and TRBJ1-2, with TRBD1 as a possible D gene (5 bases). Trimming cost V 6 bases and J 1 base, with 6 bases left between them. This CDR3 spans 12 amino acids. Germline V gene data show CDR1 as SNHLY and CDR2 as FYNNEI. The DNA of the CDR3 is TGTGCCAGCAGAGACAGTAACTATGGCTACACCTTC. Translation: CASRDSNYGYTF.

This clone was seen repeatedly, ten times or more. The genes are TRBV19 and TRBJ2-2, with TRBD2 matching 13 bases. V gave up 4 bases and J gave up 6 bases; unmatched junction bases: 11. The germline CDR1 and CDR2 sequences are LNHDA and SQIVND (reference sequence). This CDR3 comprises 18 residues. CDR3 residues: CASSKPGLAGSGAGELFF. DNA of the CDR3: TGTGCCAGTAGTAAACCGGGACTAGCGGGAAGTGGTGCCGGGGAGCTGTTTTTT.

This clone was observed at least ten times. The sample carries other DNA sequences with the same CDR3. The chain employs TRBV14 and TRBJ2-1; 8 nucleotides align to TRBD2. The V gene's germline CDR1 is SGHDN and CDR2 FVKESK. With V trimmed by 2 bases and J by 4 bases, 22 bases remained unmatched. The CDR3 runs 21 residues. CDR3 in amino acids: CASSQFRLAGPTSQLYNEQFF. The CDR3 DNA reads TGTGCCAGCAGCCAATTCAGGCTAGCGGGCCCGACTTCCCAATTATACAATGAGCAGTTCTTC.

The chain has TRBV21-1 and TRBJ2-6; the table calls TRBD2, which could not be checked here. TRBV21-1 is an annotated pseudogene. This CDR3 comprises 16 residues. The CDR3 region is CASSFAGRSGANVLTF. The CDR3 DNA reads TGTGCCAGCAGCTTCGCCGGGAGATCTGGGGCCAACGTCCTGACTTTC.

This clone was observed a handful of times. The chain couples TRBV7-9 to TRBJ1-4; 8 bases match TRBD1. Trimming took 11 bases from V and 2 from J; bases not matched to a gene: 10. Germline V gene sequence: CDR1 SEHNR, CDR2 FQNEAQ (reference sequence). The CDR3 has 15 residues. CDR3 DNA sequence: TGTGCCTCAACAACAGGGGGGGCGACTAATGAAAAACTGTTTTTT. Translation gives CASTTGGATNEKLFF.

The chain is built from TRBV7-2 and TRBJ2-5, with D perhaps assigned TRBD1 or TRBD2 (6 bases each). V was shortened by 1 base and J by 5 bases, with 14 bases between the two germline ends. Looked up from germline, CDR1 is SGHTA and CDR2 is FQGNSA. The CDR3 sequence is 15 residues long. The CDR3 here is CASSLVVGGQETQYF. Written as DNA, the CDR3 is TGTGCCAGCAGCTTAGTTGTAGGGGGGCAGGAGACCCAGTACTTC.

V gene TRBV4-3 combines with J gene TRBJ2-2, with 7 bases aligning to TRBD2. The germline CDR1 and CDR2 sequences are LGHNA and YSLEER. V shed 3 bases, J shed 5 bases, and the junction held 9 bases outside the gene matches. CDR3 length: 16 residues. The CDR3 loop reads CASSHELWRGTGELFF. The CDR3 region has the DNA TGCGCCAGCAGCCATGAACTCTGGCGGGGGACCGGGGAGCTGTTTTTT.

The chain joins TRBV28 to TRBJ2-1; 13 bases are shared with TRBD2. The CDR3 is made up of 16 amino acids. Germline-derived CDR1 and CDR2 are MDHEN and SYDVKM. After removal of 7 bases from V and 8 bases from J, the junction contained 11 bases not matched to a gene. The CDR3 loop reads CASTKRTSGRMDEQFF. As DNA, the CDR3 is TGTGCCAGCACCAAAAGGACTAGCGGGAGAATGGATGAGCAGTTCTTC. Using reference TRBV28 and TRBJ2-1 for the parts outside the CDR3, the full variable domain is DVKVTQSSRYLVKRTGEKVFLECVQDMDHENMFWYRQDPGLGLRLIYFSYDVKMKEKGDIPEGYSVSREKKERFSLILESASTNQTSMYLCASTKRTSGRMDEQFFGPGTRLTVL.

This clone was seen once. The chain employs TRBV5-1 and TRBJ2-1; D tentatively reads TRBD1 or TRBD2 (5 bases each). The CDR3 length is 16 residues. Germline V lookup: CDR1 SGHRS, CDR2 YFSETQ. Trimming stripped 2 bases from V and 5 bases from J, with 17 bases between. CDR3 loop: CASSLTGTTTNNEQFF. In DNA form, the CDR3 reads TGCGCCAGCAGCTTAACCGGGACCACCACCAACAATGAGCAGTTCTTC.

The V and J genes are TRBV7-9 and TRBJ1-1; a possible D gene is TRBD1 (5 bases). Germline CDR1 and CDR2: SEHNR and FQNEAQ (reference sequence). CDR3 length equals 15 residues. Trimming shortened V by 4 bases and J by 0 bases, and 12 bases separated the two germline ends. The CDR3 spells CASSWRGGMNTEAFF. The CDR3 region has the DNA TGTGCCAGCAGCTGGCGGGGCGGTATGAACACTGAAGCTTTCTTT. Full variable domain (rest looked up from reference TRBV7-9 and TRBJ1-1): DTGVSQNPRHKITKRGQNVTFRCDPISEHNRLYWYRQTLGQGPEFLTYFQNEAQLEKSRLLSDRFSAERPKGSFSTLEIQRTEQGDSAMYLCASSWRGGMNTEAFFGQGTRLTVV.

The V and J genes are TRBV5-4 and TRBJ2-3, with a weak D call TRBD2 (6 bases). The CDR3 has 17 residues. The germline V gene encodes CDR1 SGHNT and CDR2 YYREEE (reference sequence). Trimming pared 4 bases from V and 0 bases from J, leaving 18 bases between. The CDR3 spells CASSRPNVGLSTDTQYF. The CDR3 region has the DNA TGTGCCAGCAGCCGGCCCAACGTGGGACTGAGCACAGATACGCAGTATTTT.

This chain joins TRBV10-3 and TRBJ2-1, with D possibly matching TRBD1 (5 bases). V was cut by 3 bases and J by 0 bases, with 6 bases left in between. Looked up from germline, CDR1 is ENHRY and CDR2 is SYGVKD. The length of the CDR3 is 14 residues. The CDR3: CAISEGVSYNEQFF. The CDR3 DNA follows: TGTGCCATCAGTGAAGGGGTCTCCTACAATGAGCAGTTCTTC.

The chain joins TRBV6-4 to TRBJ2-3; 8 nucleotides match TRBD2. This CDR3 spans 16 amino acids. The J segment lost 4 bases and the V segment lost 4 bases, leaving 10 bases of the junction unmatched. Germline V gene sequence: CDR1 MRHNA, CDR2 SNTAGT. CDR3 in DNA: TGTGCCAGCAGTGTGACGTCGGGAGGGCCCCCAGATACGCAGTATTTT. Translating gives CASSVTSGGPPDTQYF.

In this sample, this clone turned up once. The J gene is TRBJ2-2, the V gene TRBV19; possibly TRBD2 for D (6 bases). Germline loops: CDR1 LNHDA, CDR2 SQIVND (reference sequence). CDR3 length equals 16 residues. V lost 4 bases and J 6 bases, leaving 18 bases between the germline ends. The DNA for the CDR3 is TGTGCCAGTAGTAGAGAGGCAGGGTCGGGGGCCGGGGAGCTGTTTTTT. This encodes CASSREAGSGAGELFF.

This chain uses TRBV28 with TRBJ1-4; 8 positions match TRBD1. Germline trimming cut 3 bases from V and 8 bases from J; bases unmatched to any gene: 8. CDR3 length: 15 residues. Looked up from germline, CDR1 is MDHEN and CDR2 is SYDVKM. CDR3 nucleotide sequence: TGTGCCAGCAGTTTGCTACAGGGGGTAGACGAAAAACTGTTTTTT. Translated: CASSLLQGVDEKLFF. Combining the CDR3 with reference TRBV28 and TRBJ1-4 gives the whole variable domain DVKVTQSSRYLVKRTGEKVFLECVQDMDHENMFWYRQDPGLGLRLIYFSYDVKMKEKGDIPEGYSVSREKKERFSLILESASTNQTSMYLCASSLLQGVDEKLFFGSGTQLSVL.

The V and J genes are TRBV2 and TRBJ1-1; 10 nucleotides line up with TRBD1. The CDR3 has 14 amino acids. V lost 6 bases to trimming and J lost 4 bases; unmatched junction nucleotides: 5. CDR1 and CDR2 from the germline V gene are SNHLY and FYNNEI. The CDR3 nucleotides are TGTGCCAGCAGAGCCGGGACAGGGGTCACTGAAGCTTTCTTT. This gives the protein CASRAGTGVTEAFF.

CDR3 sequence (DNA): TGCGCCAGCAGCTTCCCCCTCGGACTAGCGGCCAATGAGCAGTTCTTC. Translating it yields CASSFPLGLAANEQFF. The chain is built from TRBV5-1 and TRBJ2-1; 10 nucleotides align to TRBD2. The CDR3 is 16 amino acids. Per the germline V gene, CDR1 is SGHRS and CDR2 is YFSETQ. J was trimmed by 6 bases and V by 2 bases; bases with no gene match: 8.

Note on this clone: This same CDR3 is encoded by further DNA sequences in the sample. The CDR3 DNA sequence: TGTGCCAGCTCACCGGCCGGACAAGAGACCCAGTACTTC. Its translation: CASSPAGQETQYF. The genes are TRBV18 and TRBJ2-5, with unresolved D. The CDR3 extends over 13 amino acids. Germline V gene lookup returns CDR1 KGHSH and CDR2 LQKENI. V was shortened by 3 bases and J by 2 bases, with 7 bases between the two germline ends.